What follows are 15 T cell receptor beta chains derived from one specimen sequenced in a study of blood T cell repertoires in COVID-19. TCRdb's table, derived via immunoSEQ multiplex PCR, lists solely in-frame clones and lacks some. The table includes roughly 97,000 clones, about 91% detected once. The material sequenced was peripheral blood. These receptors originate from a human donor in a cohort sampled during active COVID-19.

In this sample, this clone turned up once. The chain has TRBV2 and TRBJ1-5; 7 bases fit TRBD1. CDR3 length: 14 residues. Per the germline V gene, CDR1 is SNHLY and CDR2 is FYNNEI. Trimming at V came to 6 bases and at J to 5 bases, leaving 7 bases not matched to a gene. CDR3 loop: CASSSGQFDQPQHF. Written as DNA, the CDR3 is TGTGCCAGCAGCTCGGGACAGTTCGATCAGCCCCAGCATTTT.

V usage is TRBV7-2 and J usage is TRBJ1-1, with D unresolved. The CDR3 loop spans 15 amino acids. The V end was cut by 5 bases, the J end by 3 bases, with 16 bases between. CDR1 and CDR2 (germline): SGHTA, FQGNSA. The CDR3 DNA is TGTGCCAGCAGCCTACTTGGGCCGGGGTACACTGAAGCTTTCTTT. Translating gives CASSLLGPGYTEAFF.

Here the CDR3 DNA reads TGTGCCAGTAGTACTTCCGGGACAGGGATTAACAATGAGCAGTTCTTC. Its translation is CASSTSGTGINNEQFF. The V and J genes are TRBV19 and TRBJ2-1, with 9 positions matching TRBD1. V shed 4 bases, J shed 5 bases, and the junction held 9 bases outside the gene matches. CDR3 size: 16 residues. Germline CDR1 and CDR2: LNHDA and SQIVND (reference sequence).

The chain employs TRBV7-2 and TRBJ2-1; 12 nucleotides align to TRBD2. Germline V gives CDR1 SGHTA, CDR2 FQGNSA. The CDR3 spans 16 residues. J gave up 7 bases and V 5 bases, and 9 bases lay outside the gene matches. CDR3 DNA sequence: TGTGCCAGCAGCACACCGGGACTAGCGGGTGGGAATGAGCAGTTCTTC. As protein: CASSTPGLAGGNEQFF.

The CDR3 reads CASSSVRGQEETQYF. The CDR3 nucleotides are TGTGCCAGCAGTAGCGTCAGGGGGCAGGAAGAGACCCAGTACTTC. The J gene is TRBJ2-5, the V gene TRBV28; 8 nucleotides line up with TRBD1. V gave up 5 bases and J gave up 3 bases; unmatched junction bases: 8. The CDR3 length is 15 residues. The V gene's germline CDR1 is MDHEN and CDR2 SYDVKM.

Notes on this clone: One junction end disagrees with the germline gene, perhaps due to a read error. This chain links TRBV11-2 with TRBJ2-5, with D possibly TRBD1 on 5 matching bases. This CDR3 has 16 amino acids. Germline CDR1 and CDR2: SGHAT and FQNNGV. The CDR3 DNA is TGTGCCAGCACCCTCAGCCCCGACAGCAACCAAGAGGCCCAGTACTTC. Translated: CASTLSPDSNQEAQYF.

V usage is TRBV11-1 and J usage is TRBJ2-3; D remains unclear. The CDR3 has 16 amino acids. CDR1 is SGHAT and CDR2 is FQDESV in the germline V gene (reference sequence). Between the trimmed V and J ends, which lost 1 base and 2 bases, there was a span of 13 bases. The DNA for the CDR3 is TGTGCCAGCAGCTTAGGGTTCGGCGGTTACACAGATACGCAGTATTTT. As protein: CASSLGFGGYTDTQYF. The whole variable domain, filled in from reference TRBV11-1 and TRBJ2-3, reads EAEVAQSPRYKITEKSQAVAFWCDPISGHATLYWYRQILGQGPELLVQFQDESVVDDSQLPKDRFSAERLKGVDSTLKIQPAELGDSAMYLCASSLGFGGYTDTQYFGPGTRLTVL.

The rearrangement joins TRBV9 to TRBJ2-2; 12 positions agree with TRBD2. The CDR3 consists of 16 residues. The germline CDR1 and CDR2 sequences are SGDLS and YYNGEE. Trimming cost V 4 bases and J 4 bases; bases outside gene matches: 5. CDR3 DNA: TGTGCCAGCAGCTCAACGACTAGCGGGAGCACCGGGGAGCTGTTTTTT. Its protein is CASSSTTSGSTGELFF. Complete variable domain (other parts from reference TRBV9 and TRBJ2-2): DSGVTQTPKHLITATGQRVTLRCSPRSGDLSVYWYQQSLDQGLQFLIQYYNGEERAKGNILERFSAQQFPDLHSELNLSSLELGDSALYFCASSSTTSGSTGELFFGEGSRLTVL.

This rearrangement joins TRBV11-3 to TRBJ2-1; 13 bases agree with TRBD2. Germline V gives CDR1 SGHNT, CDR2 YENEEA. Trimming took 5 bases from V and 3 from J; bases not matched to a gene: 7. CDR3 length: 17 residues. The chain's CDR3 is CASSQAGTSGIYNEQFF. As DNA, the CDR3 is TGTGCCAGCAGCCAGGCCGGGACTAGCGGGATCTACAATGAGCAGTTCTTC.

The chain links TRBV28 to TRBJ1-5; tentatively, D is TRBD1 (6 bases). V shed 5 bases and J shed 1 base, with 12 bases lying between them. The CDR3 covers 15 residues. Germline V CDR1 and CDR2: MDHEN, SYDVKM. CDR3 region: CASSHGQSSNQPQHF. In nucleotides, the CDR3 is TGTGCCAGCAGTCACGGACAGTCGAGCAATCAGCCCCAGCATTTT.

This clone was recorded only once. CDR3 sequence reads: CASSLSGDYNEQFF. The CDR3 coding sequence is TGTGCCAGCAGCTTGAGCGGAGACTACAATGAGCAGTTCTTC. This chain links TRBV5-4 with TRBJ2-1, with D perhaps matching TRBD2 (5 bases). CDR3 length: 14 amino acids. V lost 1 base to trimming and J lost 3 bases, with 8 bases between them. Germline-derived CDR1 and CDR2 are SGHNT and YYREEE (reference sequence).

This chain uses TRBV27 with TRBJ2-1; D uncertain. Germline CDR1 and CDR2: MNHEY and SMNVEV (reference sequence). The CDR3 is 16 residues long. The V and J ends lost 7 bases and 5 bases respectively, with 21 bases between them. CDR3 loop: CASTPFLGASNNEQFF. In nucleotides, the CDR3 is TGTGCCAGCACCCCCTTTCTCGGAGCAAGCAACAATGAGCAGTTCTTC.

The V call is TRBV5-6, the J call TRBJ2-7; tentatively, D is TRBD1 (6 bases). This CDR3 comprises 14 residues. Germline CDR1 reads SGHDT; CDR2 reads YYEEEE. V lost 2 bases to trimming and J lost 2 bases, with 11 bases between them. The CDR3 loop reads CASSLAGETYEQYF. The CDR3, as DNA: TGTGCCAGCAGCTTAGCAGGGGAAACCTACGAGCAGTACTTC.

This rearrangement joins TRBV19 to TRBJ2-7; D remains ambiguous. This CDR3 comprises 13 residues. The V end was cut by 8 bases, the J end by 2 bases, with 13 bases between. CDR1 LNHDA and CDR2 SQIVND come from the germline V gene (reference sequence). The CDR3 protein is CASSAENPYEQYF. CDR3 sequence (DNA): TGTGCCAGTTCCGCGGAGAATCCCTACGAGCAGTACTTC.

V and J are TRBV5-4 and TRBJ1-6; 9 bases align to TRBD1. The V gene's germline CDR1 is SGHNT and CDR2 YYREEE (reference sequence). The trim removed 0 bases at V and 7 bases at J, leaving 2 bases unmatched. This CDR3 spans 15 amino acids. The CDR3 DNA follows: TGTGCCAGCAGCTTGGGGGACAGGGTGAATTCACCCCTCCACTTT. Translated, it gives CASSLGDRVNSPLHF.